This TCR beta chain was documented in a study of blood T cell repertoires in COVID-19. This CDR3 is 13 amino acids long. V lost 1 base to trimming and J lost 1 base, with 4 bases between them. Produced via immunoSEQ multiplex PCR; TCRdb's table is partial and in-frame only. The sample gives fewer than 300,000 clones, approximately 91% of which show up once; approximately 2.4% is in the top ten. J is TRBJ1-1 and V is TRBV12-3 or TRBV12-4; D remains ambiguous. The sequence was collected from a woman aged 40 to 50 with acute COVID-19. Sequences were obtained from PBMCs or T cells enriched from blood (not recorded which). The CDR3, as DNA: TGTGCCAGCAGTTTAGTATCGAACACTGAAGCTTTCTTT. It encodes CASSLVSNTEAFF.